One sample yielded the 15 T cell receptor beta chains listed below, sequenced in a study of graft-versus-host responses after intestinal transplantation. These receptors are not linked to any known antigen. Here immunoSEQ multiplex PCR was the method, and the copy in TCRdb shows in-frame clones only, minus some. The sample includes around 87,000 clones, about 90% seen only once; the top ten take about 0.4%. Here the sequenced sample was unstimulated CD8+ T cells sorted from spleen or lymph node cells, taken before transplant. These receptors were taken from a human donor who was the organ donor for an intestinal transplant.

The gene calls are TRBV20-1 and TRBJ1-1, with TRBD1 as a possible D gene (5 bases). The CDR3 is 11 amino acids. Per germline, CDR1 DFQATT and CDR2 SNEGSKA (reference sequence). Trimming left V 5 bases short and J 4 bases short, with 8 bases between. The DNA of the CDR3 is TGCAGTGCTTCGACAGCCACTGAAGCTTTCTTT. It is translated as CSASTATEAFF.

V usage is TRBV4-1 and J usage is TRBJ1-1, with D maybe TRBD1 (5 bases). The germline V gene encodes CDR1 MGHRA and CDR2 YSYEKL. The CDR3 runs 15 residues. V was shortened by 0 bases and J by 4 bases, with 12 bases between the two germline ends. The CDR3 DNA is TGCGCCAGCAGCCAAGACGCAGGCCAGGGCACTGAAGCTTTCTTT. This sequence encodes CASSQDAGQGTEAFF.

The rearrangement joins TRBV29-1 to TRBJ1-2, with 9 bases fitting TRBD1. Germline lookup yields CDR1 SQVTM and CDR2 ANQGSEA. This CDR3 contains 14 residues. V trimming: 7 bases; J trimming: 4 bases; junction bases outside the gene matches: 10. CDR3 coding DNA: TGCAGCGCCGAACTACAGGGGGCGACCTATGGCTACACCTTC. This translates into CSAELQGATYGYTF.

This sequence joins TRBV7-9 and TRBJ1-3, with 8 nucleotides matching TRBD1. J gave up 4 bases and V 4 bases, and 9 bases lay outside the gene matches. The germline V gene encodes CDR1 SEHNR and CDR2 FQNEAQ (reference sequence). This CDR3 comprises 16 residues. CDR3 region: CASSSLDRGGGNTIYF. CDR3 sequence (DNA): TGTGCCAGCAGCTCCCTCGACAGGGGTGGAGGAAACACCATATATTTT.

The J gene is TRBJ1-2, the V gene TRBV20-1, with no clear D. Germline V gives CDR1 DFQATT, CDR2 SNEGSKA (reference sequence). The CDR3 runs to 11 residues. The ends were cut back, 3 bases at V and 8 bases at J, with 10 bases in the middle. The CDR3 sequence is CSASTLLGYTF. The DNA of the CDR3 is TGCAGTGCTAGTACTTTGCTAGGCTACACCTTC.

Here the CDR3 reads CASSVRVNTGELFF. In DNA, the CDR3 is TGTGCCAGCAGCGTACGGGTCAACACCGGGGAGCTGTTTTTT. The rearrangement links TRBV9 to TRBJ2-2; D unresolved. The germline V gene encodes CDR1 SGDLS and CDR2 YYNGEE. CDR3 size: 14 residues. The V end lost 1 base, the J end lost 2 bases, and 6 bases lay between the germline ends.

The gene calls are TRBV4-2 and TRBJ2-7, with D tentatively TRBD1 (6 bases). CDR1 LGHNA and CDR2 YNFKEQ come from the germline V gene. This CDR3 contains 13 residues. Between the trimmed V and J ends, which lost 5 bases and 0 bases, there was a span of 8 bases. The CDR3 coding sequence is TGTGCCAGCAGCTTGGACAGCTCCTACGAGCAGTACTTC. Protein product: CASSLDSSYEQYF.

The rearrangement uses TRBV4-1 and TRBJ2-7; D uncertain. Between the trimmed V and J ends, which lost 0 bases and 0 bases, there was a span of 6 bases. Germline V lookup: CDR1 MGHRA, CDR2 YSYEKL. The CDR3 covers 14 residues. In DNA form, the CDR3 reads TGCGCCAGCAGCCAAGAAATAGCCTCCTACGAGCAGTACTTC. Translation gives CASSQEIASYEQYF.

This chain joins TRBV4-3 and TRBJ2-7; 7 bases match TRBD2. The trim removed 0 bases at V and 5 bases at J, leaving 7 bases unmatched. Germline loops: CDR1 LGHNA, CDR2 YSLEER. The CDR3 is made up of 15 amino acids. The CDR3 nucleotides read TGCGCCAGCAGCCAAGATCTGGGGAGCGGGAACGAGCAGTACTTC. Encoded protein: CASSQDLGSGNEQYF.

The chain uses TRBV19 and TRBJ2-1; 8 nucleotides agree with TRBD2. This CDR3 contains 16 residues. The junction had 3 bases not matched to a gene; V was cut back by 2 bases and J by 0 bases. Germline-derived CDR1 and CDR2 are LNHDA and SQIVND (reference sequence). CDR3 sequence: CASSILAGGSYNEQFF. DNA for the CDR3: TGTGCCAGTAGTATATTGGCGGGGGGCTCCTACAATGAGCAGTTCTTC.

V and J are TRBV7-9 and TRBJ2-6; the D gene is possibly TRBD1 (7 bases). V was trimmed by 5 bases and J by 3 bases, leaving 20 bases between them. Germline CDR1 and CDR2: SEHNR and FQNEAQ (reference sequence). This CDR3 has 18 amino acids. The CDR3 coding sequence is TGTGCCAGCAGCCCGGTTGGAGGAGGGGGCAGTGGGGCCAACGTCCTGACTTTC. Its protein is CASSPVGGGGSGANVLTF.

The chain uses TRBV29-1 and TRBJ1-2; D may be TRBD1 (5 bases). In germline, CDR1 is SQVTM, CDR2 ANQGSEA. Between the trimmed V and J ends, which lost 6 bases and 3 bases, there was a span of 14 bases. The CDR3 is 13 residues long. CDR3 in DNA: TGCAGCGTACTCGACGGGGGGGACTATGGCTACACCTTC. The encoded protein is CSVLDGGDYGYTF.

The chain couples TRBV4-1 to TRBJ1-1, with TRBD1 as a possible D gene (5 bases). The CDR3 has 16 residues. V lost 2 bases and J 5 bases, leaving 18 bases between the germline ends. The germline V gene has CDR1 MGHRA and CDR2 YSYEKL. The CDR3 bases are TGCGCCAGCAGCCAACAGGGTGGGGGGGTAGGAACTGAAGCTTTCTTT. Protein: CASSQQGGGVGTEAFF.

The sample holds a few counts of this clone. The rearrangement joins TRBV10-2 to TRBJ1-5; tentative D call: TRBD1 (6 bases). Germline V gene lookup returns CDR1 WSHSY and CDR2 SAAADI. The CDR3 is made up of 15 amino acids. V was pared by 2 bases and J by 0 bases, with 8 bases between. CDR3 in DNA: TGCGCCAGCAGTGAGGGACAGTATAGCAATCAGCCCCAGCATTTT. Translated, it gives CASSEGQYSNQPQHF.

This rearrangement joins TRBV4-1 to TRBJ1-6; D uncertain. V lost 1 base and J lost 8, with 3 bases in between. Germline CDR1 is MGHRA and CDR2 is YSYEKL. This CDR3 has 12 amino acids. CDR3 nucleotides: TGCGCCAGCAGCCAAGTATATTCACCCCTCCACTTT. It is translated as CASSQVYSPLHF.